This T cell receptor (beta chain) is from a study of tumor-infiltrating lymphocytes in primary liver carcinoma (dated by TCRdb to 2016 to 2017). For the study in its entirety: Hepatocellular carcinoma (four) or combined HCC and intrahepatic cholangiocarcinoma (one) was present in the five patients, who were three men and two women aged 30 to 69 years. The five patients had tumors staged T1-T3 N0M0, with maximum diameters ranging from roughly 4.2 to 11 cm. Each sample produced about 3.5 to 8 million productive TCRbeta reads, and read depth showed no significant difference between tissue types. TCRbeta repertoire sequencing, expression microarrays and whole-exome sequencing were combined in the study across five regions of each liver tumor, with adjacent normal tissue and blood also included. TCRbeta repertoire sequencing covered 35 or so specimens from 5 patients: some 25 tumor regions, 5 adjacent noncancerous liver tissues and 5 peripheral blood samples. To link TCRbeta repertoire diversity with the local molecular phenotype, the 25 or so tumor region samples were profiled using Agilent mRNA microarrays. Technical replicate repertoires showed high reproducibility, with mean shared-clone rates approximately 0.87 and correlation coefficients above 0.95.

Broad study findings and their caveats: The top 250 clones accounted for a significantly greater share of the repertoire in tumors than in blood (p = 0.039). Only about 7.5-25% of top clones were found in all five regions of a tumor, suggesting spatial heterogeneity of tumor-infiltrating T cells. Bulk unsorted samples precluded comparing CD4+ and CD8+ T cell repertoires. Consistent with antigen-driven expansion, pairs of tumor regions showed higher repertoire overlap (mean roughly 35%) than either tumor-adjacent pairs (around 17%) or tumor-blood pairs (around 14%). Because sequencing covered only the TCR beta chain and unpaired alpha chains were not captured, true repertoire diversity is likely underestimated. With just a handful of patients in the study, the authors point out that the findings should be validated in a larger study.

Starting from around 500 ng total RNA, TCRbeta-specific cDNA was produced by reverse transcription with a constant-region primer and ProtoScript II reverse transcriptase. The TCRbeta libraries were prepared through three rounds of nested multiplex PCR following a slightly modified ARM-PCR procedure. Multiplex TRBV1-TRBV30 forward primers and a Cbeta reverse primer were used in the first two PCR rounds, each of which was run for 10 to 11 cycles. Sample barcodes and Illumina adapters were attached in a final 25-cycle PCR using Deep VentR polymerase. Before sequencing, amplicons between 200 and 500 bp were purified from gel using a QIAquick gel extraction kit. An Illumina HiSeq 2500 was used to sequence the TCRbeta amplicons with 250-bp paired-end reads. The study's own analysis went as follows. Quality trimming of reads was performed with Trimmomatic v0.33, and paired reads were merged with FLASH v1.2.11 so that full CDR3 sequences could be recovered. MiGEC v1.2.1b assigned V, D and J germline segments to the rearranged TCRbeta sequences. VDJtools v1.0.0 computed clonotype statistics and Shannon-Wiener diversity indices. Except for diversity analysis, only the 250 most abundant clonotypes of each sample were used in subsequent analyses to reduce sampling bias. The public reads were reanalyzed by TCRdb: fastp trimming at Q25, MiXCR alignment, in-frame beta chains only. Merged by CDR3 protein, the rows form single entries marked with the most common genes and DNA. The V and J calls come from TCRdb's annotation, not from the publication. The sample has some 180,000 distinct CDR3 sequences on record, around 85% of them singletons. The top ten constitute about a sixth of the sample.

Total RNA and DNA were co-extracted without cell sorting from about 19-30 mg of bulk tissue using the AllPrep DNA/RNA mini kit. Between November 2015 and 2016, roughly five patients in China with histopathologically diagnosed primary liver carcinoma had their tumors surgically resected. Chronic HBV infection was present in the patients, and the patients were treatment-naive at sampling. Each tumor was sampled at five spatially separated regions: the tumor centre plus the superior, inferior, left-lateral and right-lateral poles. According to histology, viable tumor cells made up more than 85% of every tumor sample. Each fresh piece of tumor and adjacent tissue was cut in two, with one half stored in RNAlater at -80 degrees C and the other half sent for histology. Based on the germline V gene, the CDR1 and CDR2 sequences are MDHEN and SYDVKM. From the cysteine through the phenylalanine, the CDR3 covers 12 amino acids. The kept DNA is CDR3 alone, 36 bases in frame from the first base.

Regarding this clonotype: Its antigen is still unknown. Germline is not matched at one junction end, which may reflect a read error.

The sequence came from a man between 35 and 55 years old with primary liver carcinoma and hepatitis B virus infection. This sequence uses TRBV28 and TRBJ1-1, with the D gene not confidently named. Sequenced: tumor tissue from primary liver carcinoma. The nucleotide sequence reads TGTGCCAGCTCAACGATACCTTTAGAAGCTTCCTTT. Protein translation: CASSTIPLEASF.